The rows below give T cell receptor beta chains drawn from one sample of a study of CD8 T cells in Susac syndrome. One entry per CDR3 protein, called by TCRdb with MiXCR from the immunoSEQ multiplex PCR reads. The sample lists roughly 67,000 distinct CDR3 sequences, approximately 94% seen once, with 0.3% to 0.45% in the top ten. The sample comprised CD8+ T cells from PBMCs. The receptors originated from a human donor with multiple sclerosis. Both conserved end residues are part of each CDR3. A D gene is named only where the DNA matches it firmly. Not every row has a clone size; where given, it reads once, few, many or a size class.

NA TRBJ2-7 NA TRBV7-2 CASSFSPYEQYF TGTGCCAGCAGCTTTTCCCCCTACGAGCAGTACTTC
TRBD2 TRBJ2-5 NA TRBV2 CASSDLLTSGQETQYF TGTGCCAGCAGTGACCTCCTGACTAGCGGCCAAGAGACCCAGTACTTC
NA TRBJ2-5 NA TRBV14 CASSRPGGGYQETQYF TGTGCCAGCAGCCGTCCTGGGGGCGGGTACCAAGAGACCCAGTACTTC
NA TRBJ1-2 NA TRBV7-2 CASSLEFGGYTF TGTGCCAGCAGCTTAGAGTTTGGGGGCTACACCTTC
NA TRBJ2-7 NA TRBV9 CASSLYDRTYEQYF TGTGCCAGCAGCCTGTACGACAGGACCTACGAGCAGTACTTC
TRBD2 TRBJ2-1 once TRBV11-2 CASSFTRTGTSGPDAFF TGTGCCAGCAGCTTCACTCGGACCGGGACTAGCGGCCCTGACGCGTTCTTC
NA TRBJ2-1 NA TRBV12-3/TRBV12-4 CASSLTKRVNYNEQFF TGTGCCAGCAGTTTAACCAAACGGGTGAACTACAATGAGCAGTTCTTC
NA TRBJ2-7 NA TRBV3-1 CASSQGGFSASPDSRGQYF TGTGCCAGCAGCCAAGGGGGTTTTAGCGCGTCTCCGGATTCCCGAGGGCAGTACTTC
TRBD2 TRBJ2-1 NA TRBV15 CATSIGTSVRNEQFF TGTGCCACCAGCATCGGTACTAGCGTAAGAAATGAGCAGTTCTTC
TRBD1 TRBJ2-7 NA TRBV9 CASSAGQGVHEQYF TGTGCCAGCAGCGCGGGACAGGGGGTCCACGAGCAGTACTTC
TRBD1 TRBJ2-7 once TRBV27 CASSFEQGYEQYF TGTGCCAGCAGTTTCGAACAGGGGTACGAGCAGTACTTC